The 16 T cell receptor beta chains given below trace back to one sample, sequenced in a study of cytomegalovirus exposure and HLA in healthy donors. With 60 Vbeta and 13 Jbeta primers, the PCR was carried out. Method: immunoSEQ multiplex PCR; TCRdb's copy keeps in-frame clones and lacks some. The sample lists more than 140,000 clones, around 66% occurring once. The specimen was PBMCs. The receptor source for this set is a woman aged 25 to 45 in good health and CMV-seropositive.

The chain employs TRBV19 and TRBJ2-1, with a possible D match to TRBD2 (6 bases). The V gene lost 3 bases and the J gene lost 6 bases, with 15 bases spanning the gap. CDR3 size: 15 residues. Germline-derived CDR1 and CDR2 are LNHDA and SQIVND (reference sequence). The CDR3 bases are TGTGCCAGTAGTATGGAGGGACTCAGGGTCAATGAGCAGTTCTTC. It specifies CASSMEGLRVNEQFF.

The CDR3 DNA reads as TGTGCCAGCAGCGAATGGGGGGGGAGCACAGATACGCAGTATTTT. Translation gives CASSEWGGSTDTQYF. This rearrangement joins TRBV7-3 to TRBJ2-3; 7 bases line up with TRBD2. In germline, CDR1 is SGHTA, CDR2 FQGTGA. Trimming removed 5 bases from V and 0 bases from J; junction bases left unmatched: 5. The CDR3 sequence is 15 residues long.

The V and J genes are TRBV4-2 and TRBJ2-1, with unresolved D. This CDR3 is built from 13 residues. Germline V CDR1 and CDR2: LGHNA, YNFKEQ. Trimming removed 2 bases from V and 4 bases from J, with 6 bases in between. The CDR3 bases are TGTGCCAGCAGCCAACTTAGTTACAATGAGCAGTTCTTC. Its translation: CASSQLSYNEQFF.

V and J are TRBV27 and TRBJ2-7; D gene unclear. Trimming shortened V by 4 bases and J by 7 bases, and 14 bases separated the two germline ends. Germline lookup yields CDR1 MNHEY and CDR2 SMNVEV (reference sequence). This CDR3 region has 13 residues. CDR3 nucleotides: TGTGCCAGCAGTTCCAGTCCCTTAACGGAGCAGTACTTC. It translates to CASSSSPLTEQYF.

This clone was counted once. V is TRBV27 and J is TRBJ1-3; possible D gene TRBD1, 6 bases. The germline V gene encodes CDR1 MNHEY and CDR2 SMNVEV (reference sequence). V was shortened by 4 bases and J by 0 bases, with 10 bases between the two germline ends. This CDR3 has 15 amino acids. In DNA, the CDR3 is TGTGCCAGCAGTTCGCAGGGGATCTCTGGAAACACCATATATTTT. Translated: CASSSQGISGNTIYF.

The J gene is TRBJ2-7, the V gene TRBV5-1, with D possibly being TRBD2 (6 bases). The germline CDR1 and CDR2 sequences are SGHRS and YFSETQ. V lost 5 bases and J lost 1, with 16 bases in between. The CDR3 totals 15 residues. CDR3 protein: CASRPGSTQSYEQYF. The DNA of the CDR3 is TGCGCCAGCAGACCCGGGAGTACCCAGTCCTACGAGCAGTACTTC.

This clone was counted between two and nine times. V usage is TRBV6-5 and J usage is TRBJ1-4, with TRBD1 as a possible D gene (6 bases). Germline lookup yields CDR1 MNHEY and CDR2 SVGAGI. This CDR3 spans 14 amino acids. With 5 bases removed from V and 4 bases from J, the gap between germline ends came to 11 bases. The CDR3 DNA reads TGTGCCAGCAGTGACGACAGGTATAATGAAAAACTGTTTTTT. Translating it yields CASSDDRYNEKLFF.

This clone was counted a few times. This chain's CDR3 is CASSLGVMNNSPLHF. DNA of the CDR3: TGCGCCAGCAGCTTAGGAGTTATGAATAATTCACCCCTCCACTTT. The chain couples TRBV5-1 to TRBJ1-6; unclear D gene. The CDR3 totals 15 residues. From germline, CDR1 is SGHRS and CDR2 YFSETQ. The V end lost 2 bases, the J end lost 5 bases, and 11 bases lay between the germline ends.

This clone showed up just a few times. V is TRBV13 and J is TRBJ2-7; 9 nucleotides align to TRBD1. CDR1 PRHDT and CDR2 FYEKMQ come from the germline V gene (reference sequence). This CDR3 is 14 amino acids long. J was trimmed by 4 bases and V by 6 bases; bases with no gene match: 7. CDR3 in DNA: TGTGCCAGCAGGCGGACAGGGGAAAAGTACGAGCAGTACTTC. Translated: CASRRTGEKYEQYF.

This clone appeared a single time. The genes are TRBV6-1 and TRBJ2-1, with a weak D call TRBD1 (6 bases). This CDR3 is 17 amino acids long. V shed 4 bases and J shed 6 bases, with 22 bases lying between them. Germline V CDR1 and CDR2: MNHNS, SASEGT. The CDR3: CASSGTHREFYPNEQFF. In DNA form, the CDR3 reads TGTGCCAGCAGTGGCACACACAGGGAATTTTACCCCAATGAGCAGTTCTTC.

The J gene is TRBJ2-7, the V gene TRBV9, with TRBD2 as a possible D gene (6 bases). Germline-derived CDR1 and CDR2 are SGDLS and YYNGEE. CDR3 length: 14 residues. V was shortened by 3 bases and J by 7 bases, with 17 bases between the two germline ends. The CDR3 DNA follows: TGTGCCAGCAGCGAGGGTATGCAGGGAGGAGAGCAGTACTTC. Protein sequence: CASSEGMQGGEQYF. Drawing the rest from reference TRBV9 and TRBJ2-7, the complete variable domain is DSGVTQTPKHLITATGQRVTLRCSPRSGDLSVYWYQQSLDQGLQFLIQYYNGEERAKGNILERFSAQQFPDLHSELNLSSLELGDSALYFCASSEGMQGGEQYFGPGTRLTVT.

The J gene is TRBJ1-2, the V gene TRBV9; the match to TRBD1 covers 7 bases. The CDR3 is 14 amino acids. Germline V gives CDR1 SGDLS, CDR2 YYNGEE. The V gene end was trimmed by 3 bases and the J gene end by 4 bases; junction bases not matched to a gene: 6. For the CDR3, the DNA is TGTGCCAGCAGCGCTCGGACAGGAGGCTATGGCTACACCTTC. Its translation: CASSARTGGYGYTF. The full variable domain, rest sourced from reference TRBV9 and TRBJ1-2, is DSGVTQTPKHLITATGQRVTLRCSPRSGDLSVYWYQQSLDQGLQFLIQYYNGEERAKGNILERFSAQQFPDLHSELNLSSLELGDSALYFCASSARTGGYGYTFGSGTRLTVV.

This clone appeared a few times. The chain uses TRBV5-1 and TRBJ1-5, with 9 positions matching TRBD1. The germline gives CDR1 SGHRS, CDR2 YFSETQ. The CDR3 is 14 amino acids. Trimming cost V 3 bases and J 6 bases; bases outside gene matches: 4. CDR3 sequence reads: CASSYGTGSQPQHF. In DNA, the CDR3 is TGCGCCAGCAGCTACGGGACAGGGAGTCAGCCCCAGCATTTT.

The genes are TRBV6-6 and TRBJ1-2; D is perhaps TRBD1 (5 bases). CDR3 length: 16 amino acids. V was trimmed by 6 bases and J by 2 bases, leaving 19 bases between them. Germline V gene data show CDR1 as MNHNY and CDR2 as SVGAGI (reference sequence). The CDR3 here is CASSVTIRQLNYGYTF. DNA for the CDR3: TGTGCCAGCAGCGTCACGATTCGACAGTTAAACTATGGCTACACCTTC.

The gene calls are TRBV25-1 and TRBJ1-1; 10 bases agree with TRBD1. Losses at the gene ends were 4 bases for V and 2 bases for J; bases not matched to a gene: 4. Germline lookup yields CDR1 MGHDK and CDR2 SYGVNS. The CDR3 consists of 15 residues. As DNA, the CDR3 is TGTGCCAGCAGTGGGGGGACAGGGGCAAACACTGAAGCTTTCTTT. Translated: CASSGGTGANTEAFF.

The V call is TRBV29-1, the J call TRBJ2-1, with D possibly TRBD2 on 6 matching bases. The V gene lost 2 bases and the J gene lost 5 bases, with 7 bases spanning the gap. This CDR3 contains 12 residues. The germline V gene encodes CDR1 SQVTM and CDR2 ANQGSEA. The CDR3 coding sequence is TGCAGCGTTGAATCGGGAGACAATGAGCAGTTCTTC. Protein product: CSVESGDNEQFF.